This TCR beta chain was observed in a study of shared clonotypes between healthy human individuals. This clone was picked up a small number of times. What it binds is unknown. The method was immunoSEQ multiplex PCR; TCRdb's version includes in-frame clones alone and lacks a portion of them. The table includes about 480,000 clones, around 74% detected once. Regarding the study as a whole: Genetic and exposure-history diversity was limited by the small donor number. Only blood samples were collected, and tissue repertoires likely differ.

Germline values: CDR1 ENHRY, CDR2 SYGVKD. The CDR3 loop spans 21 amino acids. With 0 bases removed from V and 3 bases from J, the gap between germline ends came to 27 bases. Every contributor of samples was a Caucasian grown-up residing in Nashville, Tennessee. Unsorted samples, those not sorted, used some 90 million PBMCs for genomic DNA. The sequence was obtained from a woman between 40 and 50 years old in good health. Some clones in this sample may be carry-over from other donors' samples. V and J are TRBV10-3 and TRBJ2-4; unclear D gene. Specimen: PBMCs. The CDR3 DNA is TGTGCCATCAGTGAGTCGAAACGGAGTAGAGAACACCCGGCAGGCAAAAACATTCAGTACTTC. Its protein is CAISESKRSREHPAGKNIQYF.